The clone carrying this TCR beta chain has a handful of counts. The CDR3 is made up of 14 amino acids. Germline V gene sequence: CDR1 MNHNS, CDR2 SASEGT. This record comes from a study of blood T cells in healthy people across ages. Healthy Russian Caucasian donors spanned ages about 6 to 100 years. Then a second PCR, running roughly 7 to 11 cycles, was carried out with a sample-barcoded 5' primer and a J-beta primer mix. TCRdb re-called the 5' RACE reads with MiXCR, one entry per CDR3 protein. The profile shows about 320,000 distinct CDR3 sequences, around 27% of them singletons. The genes are TRBV6-1 and TRBJ2-5, with 10 positions matching TRBD2. The J call is in doubt because the DNA end fits TRBJ2-1 better. The sequenced sample consisted of blood. This TCR was recovered from a woman in her sixties or seventies in good health. The chain's CDR3 is CASSPSGSRGEQFF. The CDR3 region has the DNA TGTGCCAGCAGCCCTAGCGGGAGTCGGGGTGAGCAGTTCTTC.